This T cell receptor beta chain was documented in a study of T cell changes during pregnancy in multiple sclerosis. Some clones are missing from TCRdb's copy, which holds only in-frame ones; the method was immunoSEQ multiplex PCR. The data show tens of thousands of clones, 90% seen once. This clone appeared a single time. J gave up 5 bases and V 2 bases, and 5 bases lay outside the gene matches. Germline values: CDR1 GTSNPN, CDR2 SVGIG (reference sequence). CDR3 length equals 13 residues. The origin of this receptor is a female donor in good health, enrolled as a control in a pregnancy study. Sequencing was performed on peripheral blood, taken in the first trimester of pregnancy. The chain employs TRBV30 and TRBJ2-7, with 8 bases matching TRBD1. CDR3 DNA: TGTGCCTGGAGTACAGGACAGGGTAACGAGCAGTACTTC. Protein product: CAWSTGQGNEQYF.